The 21 T cell receptor beta chains below come from one sample, sequenced in a study of TIL therapy for anti-PD-1-resistant metastatic lung cancer. The time point here: pre-treatment sample, taken before nivolumab and TIL therapy. The libraries were made with immunoSEQ v3. Using immunoSEQ multiplex PCR, the repertoire was profiled, and TCRdb retains in-frame clones only, with some absent. In the table there are 45,000 to 60,000 clones, less than 80% of which are singletons. The sample in question was blood, obtained at baseline. Receptors were obtained from a woman between 30 and 80 years old with non-small cell lung cancer.

The rearrangement joins TRBV27 to TRBJ2-1; D is unclear. This CDR3 has 13 residues. Trimming stripped 8 bases from V and 0 bases from J, with 8 bases between. Germline-derived CDR1 and CDR2 are MNHEY and SMNVEV (reference sequence). The CDR3 here is CASGKSSYNEQFF. CDR3 coding DNA: TGTGCCAGCGGAAAGAGCTCCTACAATGAGCAGTTCTTC.

This chain connects TRBV2 to TRBJ2-7, with D tentatively TRBD1 (6 bases). V lost 6 bases to trimming and J lost 3 bases, with 12 bases between them. The V gene's germline CDR1 is SNHLY and CDR2 FYNNEI. The CDR3 extends over 13 amino acids. The CDR3 DNA is TGTGCCAGCAGGTTACACAGGGACTACGAGCAGTACTTC. Encoded protein: CASRLHRDYEQYF.

This chain links TRBV11-3 with TRBJ1-1, with 7 nucleotides matching TRBD1. Losses at the gene ends were 6 bases for V and 4 bases for J; bases not matched to a gene: 2. Looked up from germline, CDR1 is SGHNT and CDR2 is YENEEA. This CDR3 has 12 residues. DNA of the CDR3: TGTGCCAGCAGTCCAGGGGGCACTGAAGCTTTCTTT. Residues: CASSPGGTEAFF.

A single count supports this clone. V and J are TRBV6-4 and TRBJ2-3, with 10 bases matching TRBD2. CDR3 size: 16 residues. J gave up 4 bases and V 0 bases, and 4 bases lay outside the gene matches. Germline V gene data show CDR1 as MRHNA and CDR2 as SNTAGT. This CDR3 reads CASSDSLLAGSDTQYF. CDR3 coding DNA: TGTGCCAGCAGTGACTCGTTACTAGCGGGATCAGATACGCAGTATTTT.

CDR3 sequence: CASSPRDSDLAFF. CDR3 nucleotide sequence: TGTGCCAGCTCACCCCGGGACAGCGATTTAGCTTTCTTT. This chain connects TRBV18 to TRBJ1-1; 7 bases fit TRBD1. The J segment lost 10 bases and the V segment lost 3 bases, leaving 8 bases of the junction unmatched. The CDR3 is made up of 13 amino acids. Looked up from germline, CDR1 is KGHSH and CDR2 is LQKENI. The variable domain in full, completed from reference TRBV18 and TRBJ1-1, reads NAGVMQNPRHLVRRRGQEARLRCSPMKGHSHVYWYRQLPEEGLKFMVYLQKENIIDESGMPKERFSAEFPKEGPSILRIQQVVRGDSAAYFCASSPRDSDLAFFGQGTRLTVV.

The rearrangement uses TRBV19 and TRBJ2-5, with TRBD1 identical over 8 bases. Trimming removed 3 bases from V and 2 bases from J; junction bases left unmatched: 8. CDR3 length equals 16 residues. Germline-derived CDR1 and CDR2 are LNHDA and SQIVND (reference sequence). The CDR3 spells CASSITRTGLQETQYF. The CDR3 bases are TGTGCCAGTAGTATTACTAGGACAGGGTTACAAGAGACCCAGTACTTC.

This clone has only one observation. The chain links TRBV6-5 to TRBJ1-1, with no clear D. This CDR3 region has 11 residues. The germline V gene encodes CDR1 MNHEY and CDR2 SVGAGI. V lost 2 bases, J lost 7 bases, and 5 bases lay in between. CDR3 nucleotides: TGTGCCAGCAGTTACGGAGTTGAAGCTTTCTTT. This translates into CASSYGVEAFF.

This chain connects TRBV2 to TRBJ2-5, with D unresolved. The CDR3 loop spans 14 amino acids. The germline V gene encodes CDR1 SNHLY and CDR2 FYNNEI. Trimming removed 3 bases from V and 6 bases from J, with 14 bases in between. CDR3 protein: CASSDMSARKTQYF. CDR3 DNA: TGTGCCAGCAGTGATATGTCGGCGAGGAAGACCCAGTACTTC. The variable domain in full, completed from reference TRBV2 and TRBJ2-5, reads EPEVTQTPSHQVTQMGQEVILRCVPISNHLYFYWYRQILGQKVEFLVSFYNNEISEKSEIFDDQFSVERPDGSNFTLKIRSTKLEDSAMYFCASSDMSARKTQYFGPGTRLLVL.

The rearrangement links TRBV5-6 to TRBJ1-2; TRBD1 might be the D (6 bases). The CDR3 loop spans 14 amino acids. In germline, CDR1 is SGHDT, CDR2 YYEEEE. Trimming cost V 4 bases and J 8 bases, with 18 bases left between them. The CDR3 nucleotides read TGTGCCAGCAGCAAAGGACAGCCCGCGGGAGGCTACACCTTC. Translated: CASSKGQPAGGYTF.

The chain joins TRBV10-3 to TRBJ2-6; a possible D gene is TRBD2 (7 bases). Germline CDR1 reads ENHRY; CDR2 reads SYGVKD. The CDR3 is 16 residues long. The ends were cut back, 3 bases at V and 2 bases at J, with 11 bases in the middle. CDR3 coding DNA: TGTGCCATCAGTGATAGGGAGGGGGCTGGGGCCAACGTCCTGACTTTC. This codes for CAISDREGAGANVLTF.

This chain joins TRBV23-1 and TRBJ1-5, with TRBD1 matching 8 bases. TRBV23-1 is given ORF status, its function remaining uncertain. Trimming removed 0 bases from V and 2 bases from J; junction bases left unmatched: 12. There are 19 residues in the CDR3. The CDR3 nucleotides read TGCGCCAGCAGTCAATCCCAAAGGTGGGCAGGGGGCCGCAATCAGCCCCAGCATTTT. This codes for CASSQSQRWAGGRNQPQHF.

CDR3 DNA sequence: TGTGCCAGCAGTTTTGGGAGCGCTCCCTATAGCAATCAGCCCCAGCATTTT. It is translated as CASSFGSAPYSNQPQHF. The chain recombines TRBV28 with TRBJ1-5; the D is unclear. Germline loops: CDR1 MDHEN, CDR2 SYDVKM. The V and J ends lost 3 bases and 0 bases respectively, with 15 bases between them. This CDR3 has 17 residues.

V gene TRBV5-6 combines with J gene TRBJ1-3, with TRBD1 matching 8 bases. V gave up 6 bases and J gave up 3 bases; unmatched junction bases: 2. Germline values: CDR1 SGHDT, CDR2 YYEEEE. The CDR3 sequence is 13 residues long. The DNA for the CDR3 is TGTGCCAGCACCGACAGGGGTGGAAACACCATATATTTT. Translating it yields CASTDRGGNTIYF.

The rearrangement joins TRBV6-1 to TRBJ2-5, with D possibly being TRBD2 (5 bases). Germline values: CDR1 MNHNS, CDR2 SASEGT. The CDR3 loop spans 14 amino acids. V lost 0 bases and J lost 5, with 10 bases in between. The CDR3: CASSEAGALETQYF. The CDR3 coding sequence is TGTGCCAGCAGTGAAGCGGGAGCTCTGGAGACCCAGTACTTC.

The chain couples TRBV29-1 to TRBJ2-4; D is possibly TRBD1 (6 bases). The length of the CDR3 is 12 residues. V was shortened by 4 bases and J by 3 bases, with 7 bases between the two germline ends. Germline assignment: CDR1 SQVTM and CDR2 ANQGSEA. CDR3 DNA: TGCAGCGTTGGGACAGACAAAAACATTCAGTACTTC. Encoded protein: CSVGTDKNIQYF. Full variable domain (rest looked up from reference TRBV29-1 and TRBJ2-4): SAVISQKPSRDICQRGTSLTIQCQVDSQVTMMFWYRQQPGQSLTLIATANQGSEATYESGFVIDKFPISRPNLTFSTLTVSNMSPEDSSIYLCSVGTDKNIQYFGAGTRLSVL.

The V gene is TRBV7-9, the J gene TRBJ2-4; possibly TRBD1 or TRBD2 for D (7 bases each). The CDR3 covers 14 residues. Per the germline V gene, CDR1 is SEHNR and CDR2 is FQNEAQ (reference sequence). V was cut by 1 base and J by 6 bases, with 10 bases left in between. This CDR3 reads CASSLVRGGNIQYF. In DNA, the CDR3 is TGTGCCAGCAGCTTAGTCAGGGGGGGAAACATTCAGTACTTC.

V usage is TRBV29-1 and J usage is TRBJ2-1; 9 bases agree with TRBD2. The CDR3 is 14 amino acids. V lost 1 base, J lost 6 bases, and 4 bases stayed unmatched. Germline lookup yields CDR1 SQVTM and CDR2 ANQGSEA. This CDR3 is CSVEGGGAGNEQFF. Here the CDR3 DNA reads TGCAGCGTTGAAGGCGGGGGGGCTGGCAATGAGCAGTTCTTC.

J is TRBJ2-5 and V is TRBV10-3; TRBD2 agrees at 7 bases. This CDR3 comprises 15 residues. Looked up from germline, CDR1 is ENHRY and CDR2 is SYGVKD. Trimming took 8 bases from V and 5 from J; bases not matched to a gene: 14. The CDR3 bases are TGTGCCATCCGGGGGGAGGGGCTAGGAGCGGAGACCCAGTACTTC. It specifies CAIRGEGLGAETQYF.

The J gene is TRBJ1-3, the V gene TRBV10-3, with no clear D. The V end was cut by 7 bases, the J end by 0 bases, with 10 bases between. Germline V gene data show CDR1 as ENHRY and CDR2 as SYGVKD. The CDR3 contains 14 residues. As DNA, the CDR3 is TGTGCCATCAAGGACGGAACCTCTGGAAACACCATATATTTT. This encodes CAIKDGTSGNTIYF.

This clone has a single count. The V gene is TRBV6-5, the J gene TRBJ2-5; 7 bases are a match to TRBD1. The CDR3 is 14 residues long. Germline V CDR1 and CDR2: MNHEY, SVGAGI. J lost 1 base, V lost 4 bases, and 3 bases had no gene match. The CDR3 region is CASSFGTAQETQYF. Written as DNA, the CDR3 is TGTGCCAGCAGTTTCGGGACAGCCCAAGAGACCCAGTACTTC.

The chain links TRBV5-6 to TRBJ1-2; tentatively, D is TRBD1 (5 bases). Germline lookup yields CDR1 SGHDT and CDR2 YYEEEE. The CDR3 is made up of 12 amino acids. Between the trimmed V and J ends, which lost 4 bases and 5 bases, there was a span of 9 bases. CDR3 in amino acids: CASSGTDYGYTF. CDR3 coding DNA: TGTGCCAGCAGCGGGACGGATTATGGCTACACCTTC.